This T cell receptor (beta chain) derives from a study of T-cell memory formation after mild COVID-19. 5'RACE with constant-segment primers yielded barcoded, UMI-tagged TCR alpha and TCR beta cDNA libraries. One entry per CDR3 protein results from TCRdb running MiXCR on the 5' RACE reads. The repertoire has 200,000 to 250,000 distinct CDR3 sequences, approximately 10% of them found once; the top ten carry around a fifth. On this clonotype itself: What it binds is not known.

With V trimmed by 6 bases and J by 0 bases, 11 bases remained unmatched. The germline gives CDR1 MNHEY, CDR2 SVGAGI. CDR3 length equals 17 residues. Study outcomes and limitations: From day 15 to 85, contracting clones were balanced between CD4 and CD8, whereas later expanders leaned toward CD4+. SARS-CoV-2 specificity was not confirmed for second-wave clones peaking on day 37. The appearance of some responding clones in pre-infection memory suggested that cross-reactive memory joined.

The chain has TRBV6-5 and TRBJ1-5, with TRBD1 matching 7 bases. Sequenced material: PBMCs or a T cell subset sorted from them (not recorded which). This sequence originates from a man aged 18 to 30 who had mild COVID-19 (a few samples of this study predate the infection). Cell type and time point are not known. CDR3 protein: CASSSFTGAYSNQPQHF. The CDR3 DNA reads TGTGCCAGCAGCAGTTTCACAGGGGCTTATAGCAATCAGCCCCAGCATTTT.